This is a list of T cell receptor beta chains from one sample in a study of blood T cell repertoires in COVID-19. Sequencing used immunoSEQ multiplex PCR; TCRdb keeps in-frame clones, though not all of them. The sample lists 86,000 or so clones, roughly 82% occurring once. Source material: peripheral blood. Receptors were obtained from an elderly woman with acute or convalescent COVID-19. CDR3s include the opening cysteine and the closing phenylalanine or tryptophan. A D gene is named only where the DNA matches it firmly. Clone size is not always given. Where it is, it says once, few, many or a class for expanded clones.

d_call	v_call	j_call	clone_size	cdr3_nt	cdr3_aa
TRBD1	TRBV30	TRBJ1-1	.	TGTGCCTGGAGTCCCCCGGGACAGGGGACGAACACTGAAGCTTTCTTT	CAWSPPGQGTNTEAFF
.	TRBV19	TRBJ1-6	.	TGTGCCAGTAGTATTTTCACAGGAACGCGGAATTCACCCCTCCACTTT	CASSIFTGTRNSPLHF
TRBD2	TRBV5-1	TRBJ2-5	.	TGCGCCAGCAGCTTGGGAGCACTAGCGGGGGGACCTCAAGAGACCCAGTACTTC	CASSLGALAGGPQETQYF
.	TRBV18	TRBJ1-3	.	TGTGCCAGCTCACCAAATGCCAGACAGCTAGGAAACACCATATATTTT	CASSPNARQLGNTIYF
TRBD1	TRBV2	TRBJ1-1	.	TGTGCCAGCAGGAAGGATGGACAGGGGTATGACACTGAAGCTTTCTTT	CASRKDGQGYDTEAFF
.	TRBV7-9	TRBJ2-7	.	TGTGCCAGCAGCTTAACACAGGGCGATAACGAGCAGTACTTC	CASSLTQGDNEQYF
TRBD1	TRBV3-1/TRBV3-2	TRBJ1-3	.	TGTGCCAGCAGCCAAGAACTCCTGGCAGGGGGAGGAAACACCATATATTTT	CASSQELLAGGGNTIYF
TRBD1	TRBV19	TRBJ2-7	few	TGTGCCAGTAGTAGAGGGACAGCGTACGAGCAGTACTTC	CASSRGTAYEQYF
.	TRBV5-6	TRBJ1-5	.	TGTGCCAGCAGCTTGGGCAGGGGCGGTCAGCCCCAGCATTTT	CASSLGRGGQPQHF
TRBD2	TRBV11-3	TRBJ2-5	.	TGTGCCAGCAGCAAGACTAGCGGGAGACTGGAGACCCAGTACTTC	CASSKTSGRLETQYF
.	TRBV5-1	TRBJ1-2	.	TGCGCCAGCAGCTTGCGGACAGACGGCTATGGCTACACCTTC	CASSLRTDGYGYTF
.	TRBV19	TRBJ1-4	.	TGTGCCAGTAGTATATATAACAGCATAAATGAAAAACTGTTTTTT	CASSIYNSINEKLFF
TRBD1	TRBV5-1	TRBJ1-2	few	TGCGCCAGCAGTTCTGACAGGGGAAACTATGGCTACACCTTC	CASSSDRGNYGYTF
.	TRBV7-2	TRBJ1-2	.	TGTGCCAGCAGCTTAGGGTCCGGGGAGGGTGGCTACACCTTC	CASSLGSGEGGYTF
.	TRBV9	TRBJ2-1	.	TGTGCCAGCAGCGATTCGGGGAGCTCCTACAATGAGCAGTTCTTC	CASSDSGSSYNEQFF
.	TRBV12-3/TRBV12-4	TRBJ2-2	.	TGTGCCAGCAATAGTAGAGGCGGGGAGCTGTTTTTT	CASNSRGGELFF